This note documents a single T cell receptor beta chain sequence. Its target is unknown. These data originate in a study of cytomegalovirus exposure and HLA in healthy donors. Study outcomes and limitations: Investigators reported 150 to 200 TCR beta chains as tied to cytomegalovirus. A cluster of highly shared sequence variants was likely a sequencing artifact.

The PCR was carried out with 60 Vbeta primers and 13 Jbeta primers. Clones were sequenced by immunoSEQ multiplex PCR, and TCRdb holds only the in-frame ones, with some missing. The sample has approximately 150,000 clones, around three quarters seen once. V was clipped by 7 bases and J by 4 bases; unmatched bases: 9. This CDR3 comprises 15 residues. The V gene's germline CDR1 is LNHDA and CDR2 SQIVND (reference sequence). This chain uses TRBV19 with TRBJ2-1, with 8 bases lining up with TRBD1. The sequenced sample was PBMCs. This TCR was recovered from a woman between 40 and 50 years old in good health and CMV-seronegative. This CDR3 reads CASIEGTGLYNEQFF. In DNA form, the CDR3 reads TGTGCCAGTATCGAAGGGACAGGACTTTACAATGAGCAGTTCTTC.